Below are 12 T cell receptor beta chains sequenced from a single sample in a study of beta chain features in type 1 diabetes. What was sequenced were expressed TCRB transcripts, since all of the isolated RNA had been reverse transcribed. The table came from immunoSEQ multiplex PCR; TCRdb's copy has only in-frame clones and leaves some out. The sample shows about 150,000 clones, 40% to 60% of them seen only once. The specimen was Tregs from blood. These receptors were obtained from a man aged 18 to 30 in good health.

This clone was detected only a few times. The V and J genes are TRBV19 and TRBJ2-2; 9 bases line up with TRBD1. This CDR3 is 15 amino acids long. Germline CDR1 is LNHDA and CDR2 is SQIVND (reference sequence). With 3 bases clipped from V and 4 bases from J, the junction kept 3 bases outside the gene matches. Here the CDR3 DNA reads TGTGCCAGTAGTATCGGGACAGGGATCACCGGGGAGCTGTTTTTT. It is translated as CASSIGTGITGELFF.

Remarks on this clone: Other DNA sequences from this sample encode an identical CDR3 as well. V gene TRBV7-2 combines with J gene TRBJ1-6; no clear D. The CDR3 is made up of 18 amino acids. Germline loops: CDR1 SGHTA, CDR2 FQGNSA. V dropped 0 bases and J dropped 7 bases, with 19 bases sitting between them. The CDR3 region has the DNA TGTGCCAGCAGCTTAGCGTTCTTGTACAGATCAACCAATTCACCCCTCCACTTT. Amino acids: CASSLAFLYRSTNSPLHF.

The chain has TRBV10-3 and TRBJ1-5, with D possibly TRBD1 on 5 matching bases. CDR3 length: 14 residues. Germline CDR1 reads ENHRY; CDR2 reads SYGVKD. V was pared by 6 bases and J by 2 bases, with 11 bases between. The CDR3 is CAISGAGRNQPQHF. The CDR3 nucleotides are TGTGCCATCAGCGGGGCGGGGCGCAATCAGCCCCAGCATTTT.

This clone was seen a few times. The V gene is TRBV4-3, the J gene TRBJ1-2; D perhaps matches TRBD1 (6 bases). V was cut by 1 base and J by 5 bases, with 8 bases left in between. Per the germline V gene, CDR1 is LGHNA and CDR2 is YSLEER. This CDR3 has 13 amino acids. This CDR3 is CASSQAGHYGYTF. The CDR3 DNA is TGCGCCAGCAGCCAAGCGGGACATTATGGCTACACCTTC.

Worth noting for this clone: This sample includes further DNA sequences coding for the same CDR3. The genes are TRBV6-5 and TRBJ2-1, with 13 nucleotides matching TRBD2. The length of the CDR3 is 15 residues. V was pared by 6 bases and J by 12 bases, with 11 bases of the junction left unmatched. Germline lookup yields CDR1 MNHEY and CDR2 SVGAGI. The CDR3 is CASSYGTSGVDVQFF. Here the CDR3 DNA reads TGTGCCAGCAGCTACGGGACTAGCGGGGTGGACGTGCAGTTCTTC.

The chain recombines TRBV18 with TRBJ1-6, with 9 bases matching TRBD1. CDR1 is KGHSH, CDR2 LQKENI, per germline. V gave up 5 bases and J gave up 4 bases; unmatched junction bases: 6. CDR3 length: 16 residues. CDR3 nucleotides: TGTGCCAGCTCAACAGCCGGGACAGGGTATAATTCACCCCTCCACTTT. Its translation: CASSTAGTGYNSPLHF.

The gene calls are TRBV28 and TRBJ2-1; 8 bases match TRBD1. Germline assignment: CDR1 MDHEN and CDR2 SYDVKM. After removal of 6 bases from V and 7 bases from J, the junction contained 5 bases not matched to a gene. The CDR3 extends over 13 amino acids. This CDR3 is CASRETGVNEQFF. In nucleotides, the CDR3 is TGTGCCAGCAGAGAGACAGGGGTGAATGAGCAGTTCTTC.

As regards this clone: This specimen includes other DNA sequences encoding the same CDR3. The chain employs TRBV13 and TRBJ2-4; D is perhaps TRBD1 (6 bases). Per the germline V gene, CDR1 is PRHDT and CDR2 is FYEKMQ (reference sequence). There are 14 residues in the CDR3. Trimming shortened V by 5 bases and J by 0 bases, and 8 bases separated the two germline ends. DNA of the CDR3: TGTGCCAGCAGCACAGGGCTAGCCAAAAACATTCAGTACTTC. Residues: CASSTGLAKNIQYF.

The J gene is TRBJ1-6, the V gene TRBV10-3; 7 nucleotides line up with TRBD1. CDR1 ENHRY and CDR2 SYGVKD come from the germline V gene. The CDR3 spans 14 residues. V was clipped by 10 bases and J by 5 bases; unmatched bases: 8. This chain's CDR3 is CATKQGMDNSPLHF. CDR3 sequence (DNA): TGTGCCACAAAACAGGGGATGGATAATTCACCCCTCCACTTT.

This chain connects TRBV7-2 to TRBJ1-2; 7 bases are a match to TRBD1. CDR3 length: 16 amino acids. With 8 bases clipped from V and 0 bases from J, the junction kept 12 bases outside the gene matches. The germline V gene encodes CDR1 SGHTA and CDR2 FQGNSA. The CDR3 coding sequence is TGTGCCAGCGGGGTGGACAGGACGGGAGCTAACTATGGCTACACCTTC. It specifies CASGVDRTGANYGYTF.

This sequence joins TRBV18 and TRBJ1-1, with D possibly TRBD1 on 6 matching bases. Trimming pared 6 bases from V and 0 bases from J, leaving 11 bases between. Germline values: CDR1 KGHSH, CDR2 LQKENI. The CDR3 length is 14 residues. CDR3 loop: CASSGRTVNTEAFF. As DNA, the CDR3 is TGTGCCAGCTCGGGACGGACAGTGAACACTGAAGCTTTCTTT.

J is TRBJ2-7 and V is TRBV30; possibly TRBD1 for D (6 bases). Per germline, CDR1 GTSNPN and CDR2 SVGIG (reference sequence). The V end was cut by 0 bases, the J end by 12 bases, with 12 bases between. The CDR3 contains 11 residues. The CDR3 nucleotides are TGTGCCTGGAGTGTACAGGGCAGGGGGTACTTC. Amino acid sequence: CAWSVQGRGYF.